These T cell receptor beta chains were read from a single sample in a study of HIV-infected patients and healthy controls. TCRdb itself ran the 5' RACE reads through MiXCR, one entry per CDR3 protein. The data contain 9,900 or so distinct CDR3 sequences, about 5.2% of them singletons. The sample in question was blood, obtained before antiretroviral therapy. The receptors here all came from an adult with HIV infection. Both conserved end residues are part of each CDR3. D genes are given only for firm matches. Only part of the rows carry a size: once, few, many, or a class if the clone is expanded.

clone_size | j_call | v_call | d_call | cdr3_nt | cdr3_aa
many | TRBJ2-3 | TRBV19 | TRBD2 | TGTGCCAGTAGTAAGACGCCGGGGGGGCCGGGAGATACGCAGTATTTT | CASSKTPGGPGDTQYF
medium-sized | TRBJ2-1 | TRBV10-3 | . | TGTGCCATCAGCTCTGGGGTTGAGCAGTTCTTC | CAISSGVEQFF
medium-sized | TRBJ2-5 | TRBV12-3/TRBV12-4 | TRBD1 | TGTGCCAGCAGTTCCCTCGGGACAGGGGCAGAGACCCAGTACTTC | CASSSLGTGAETQYF
many | TRBJ1-3 | TRBV10-3 | TRBD1 | TGTGCCATCAGTGAGAAACGACAGGGAGGGTCTGGAAACACCATATATTTT | CAISEKRQGGSGNTIYF
many | TRBJ2-6 | TRBV13 | . | TGTGCCAGCAGCTTAGGACAGGTCTCTGGGGCCAACGTCCTGACTTTC | CASSLGQVSGANVLTF
medium-sized | TRBJ2-5 | TRBV5-1 | . | TGCGCCAGCAGTGGAGACAGTCAAGAGACCCAGTACTTC | CASSGDSQETQYF
many | TRBJ2-2 | TRBV2 | . | TGTGCCAGCAAGAAGTGGGACACCGGGGAGCTGTTTTTT | CASKKWDTGELFF
many | TRBJ2-1 | TRBV7-2 | . | TGTGCCAGCAGCTTTGCTCGGGTTTCCTACAATGAGCAGTTCTTC | CASSFARVSYNEQFF
many | TRBJ2-2 | TRBV6-5 | . | TGTGCCAGCCGCGGCTACCACGAACGGAACACCGGGGAGCTGTTTTTT | CASRGYHERNTGELFF
. | TRBJ1-2 | TRBV5-6 | . | TGTGCCAGCAGCTGGGAGGACAGTTTGTATGGCTACACCTTC | CASSWEDSLYGYTF
few | TRBJ2-1 | TRBV3-1 | TRBD2 | TGTGCCAGCAGCCAAGAGGCGGGACTAGCGGGGATCTCCTACAATGAGCAGTTCTTC | CASSQEAGLAGISYNEQFF
medium-sized | TRBJ2-6 | TRBV2 | TRBD2 | TGTGCCAGCGTGGCGGGGGACTCTGGGGCCAACGTCCTGACTTTC | CASVAGDSGANVLTF
many | TRBJ2-4 | TRBV28 | . | TGTGCCAGCATGGAGTGGCGGGGAGTACACATTCAGTACTTC | CASMEWRGVHIQYF
. | TRBJ2-7 | TRBV20-1 | TRBD2 | TGCAGTGCTCCCGGGACTAGCACCTACGAGCAGTACTTC | CSAPGTSTYEQYF
medium-sized | TRBJ2-7 | TRBV7-2 | . | TGTGCCAGCAGCGGTCGCCGGGACTACGAGCAGTACTTC | CASSGRRDYEQYF
few | TRBJ1-1 | TRBV6-4 | . | TGTGCCAGGCCCCGAATCACTGAAGCTTTCTTT | CARPRITEAFF
many | TRBJ2-5 | TRBV2 | . | TGTGCCAGCCTTCTTCAGGACAGACAAGAGACCCAGTACTTC | CASLLQDRQETQYF
many | TRBJ1-2 | TRBV7-9 | . | TGTGCCAGCAGCCCGTGGACAGAAATGGACTATGGCTACACCTTC | CASSPWTEMDYGYTF
many | TRBJ2-7 | TRBV29-1 | . | TGCAGCGTTGGGGGGGAAGCCTACGAGCAGTACTTC | CSVGGEAYEQYF
medium-sized | TRBJ1-1 | TRBV9 | . | TGTGCCAGCAGCGTAGGGATCGAGAACACTGAAGCTTTCTTT | CASSVGIENTEAFF
medium-sized | TRBJ2-3 | TRBV12-3/TRBV12-4 | TRBD2 | TGTGCCGTCACGGGGGAGGGCTCGGCTAGCACAGATACGCAGTATTTT | CAVTGEGSASTDTQYF